A single TCR beta chain is shown here with its context. The target antigen is unknown. Trimming took off 2 bases at V and 6 bases at J, with 14 bases between the two ends. Germline loops: CDR1 DFQATT, CDR2 SNEGSKA (reference sequence). This CDR3 spans 14 amino acids. TCRdb re-analysed the 5' RACE reads in MiXCR, keeping a single row per CDR3 protein. This sample has around 490,000 distinct CDR3 sequences, with roughly 5.2% found just once. This sample was included in a study of CD8 T cells in ankylosing spondylitis. Study-wide results and caveats: Seemingly characteristic of ankylosing spondylitis blood was a TCR beta motif consisting of 7 or 8 highly homologous variants.

Material: blood, either unsorted or a sorted T cell fraction (not recorded which). This chain uses TRBV20-1 with TRBJ1-5; D possibly corresponds to TRBD1 (6 bases). This sequence was found in a male donor with ankylosing spondylitis. CDR3 sequence reads: CSARRGNGLQPQHF. The CDR3 bases are TGCAGTGCTAGAAGGGGGAATGGGCTTCAGCCCCAGCATTTT.